This TCR beta chain was observed in a study of long-term antiretroviral therapy in people with HIV. The run of the v3.0 immunoSEQ assay was at survey level. The method was immunoSEQ multiplex PCR; TCRdb's version includes in-frame clones alone and lacks a portion of them. Counted here are 20,000 to 30,000 clones, around 80% occurring once; the ten biggest clones make up 8% to 10%. A remark on this clone: The antigen remains undetermined.

Germline-derived CDR1 and CDR2 are GTSNPN and SVGIG (reference sequence). The CDR3 has 15 residues. V was pared by 1 base and J by 8 bases, with 17 bases between. Whole-study results and caveats: Clones showing expansion before ART dominated the repertoire at all time points. HIV repertoires covered narrower CDR3 length ranges than controls did.

The V gene is TRBV30, the J gene TRBJ1-4, with TRBD1 as a possible D gene (5 bases). The receptor was isolated from a woman in her thirties or forties with HIV. The source material was unsorted PBMCs, sampled 1.2 years after starting antiretroviral therapy. The CDR3 region has the DNA TGTGCCTGGAGTGACCTGATGGGGCGAGACGAAAAACTGTTTTTT. This gives the protein CAWSDLMGRDEKLFF.